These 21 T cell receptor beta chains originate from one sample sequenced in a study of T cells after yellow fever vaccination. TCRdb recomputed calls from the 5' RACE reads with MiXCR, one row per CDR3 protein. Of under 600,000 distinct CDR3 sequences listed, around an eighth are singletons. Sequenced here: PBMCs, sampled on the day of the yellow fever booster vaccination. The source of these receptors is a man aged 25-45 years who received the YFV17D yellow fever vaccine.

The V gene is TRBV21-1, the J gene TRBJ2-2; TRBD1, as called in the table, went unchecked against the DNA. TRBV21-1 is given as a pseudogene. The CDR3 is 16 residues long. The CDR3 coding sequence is TGTGCCAGCAGCAATAACAGGGGTTGGGACACCGGGGAGCTGTTTTTT. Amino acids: CASSNNRGWDTGELFF.

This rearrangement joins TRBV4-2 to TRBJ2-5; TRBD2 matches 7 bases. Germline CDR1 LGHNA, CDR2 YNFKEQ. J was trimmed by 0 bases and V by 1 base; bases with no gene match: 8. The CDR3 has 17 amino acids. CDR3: CASSQGVRGSYQETQYF. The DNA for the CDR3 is TGTGCCAGCAGCCAAGGAGTGCGGGGGTCCTACCAAGAGACCCAGTACTTC.

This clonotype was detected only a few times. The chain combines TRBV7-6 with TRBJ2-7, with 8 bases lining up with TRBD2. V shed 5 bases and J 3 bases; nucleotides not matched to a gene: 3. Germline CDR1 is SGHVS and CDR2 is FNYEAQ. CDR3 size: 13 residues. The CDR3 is CASSPREGYEQYF. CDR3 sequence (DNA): TGTGCCAGCAGCCCCCGGGAGGGCTACGAGCAGTACTTC.

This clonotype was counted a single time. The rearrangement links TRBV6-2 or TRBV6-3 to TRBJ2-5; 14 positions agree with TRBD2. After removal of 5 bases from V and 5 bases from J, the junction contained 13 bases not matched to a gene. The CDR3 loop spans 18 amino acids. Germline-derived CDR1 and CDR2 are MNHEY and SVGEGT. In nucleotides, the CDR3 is TGTGCCAGCAGTAAGACCCCCGGGACTAGCGGGAGTCGGGAGACCCAGTACTTC. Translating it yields CASSKTPGTSGSRETQYF.

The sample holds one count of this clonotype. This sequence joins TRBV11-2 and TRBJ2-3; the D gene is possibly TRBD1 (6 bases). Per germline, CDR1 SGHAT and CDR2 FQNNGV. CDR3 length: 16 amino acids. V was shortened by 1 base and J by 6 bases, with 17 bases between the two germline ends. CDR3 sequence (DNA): TGTGCCAGCAGCTTAGCACCAGGGGCTCTGGTTGATACGCAGTATTTT. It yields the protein CASSLAPGALVDTQYF.

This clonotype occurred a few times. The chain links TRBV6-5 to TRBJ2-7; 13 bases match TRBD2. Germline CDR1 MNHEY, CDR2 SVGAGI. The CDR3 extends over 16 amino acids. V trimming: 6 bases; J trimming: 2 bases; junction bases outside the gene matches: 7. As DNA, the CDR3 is TGTGCCAGCAGGCCTCGACTAGCGGGAGGAACCTACGAGCAGTACTTC. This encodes CASRPRLAGGTYEQYF.

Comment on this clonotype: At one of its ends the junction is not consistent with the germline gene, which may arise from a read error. DNA of the CDR3: TGCGCCAGCAATGGTACGGAGTATTTT. It specifies CASNGTEYF. The J gene is TRBJ2-3, the V gene TRBV5-1; no clear D. The CDR3 consists of 9 residues. The germline V gene has CDR1 SGHRS and CDR2 YFSETQ. Using reference TRBV5-1 and TRBJ2-3 for the parts outside the CDR3, the full variable domain is KAGVTQTPRYLIKTRGQQVTLSCSPISGHRSVSWYQQTPGQGLQFLFEYFSETQRNKGNFPGRFSGRQFSNSRSEMNVSTLELGDSALYLCASNGTEYFGPGTRLTVL.

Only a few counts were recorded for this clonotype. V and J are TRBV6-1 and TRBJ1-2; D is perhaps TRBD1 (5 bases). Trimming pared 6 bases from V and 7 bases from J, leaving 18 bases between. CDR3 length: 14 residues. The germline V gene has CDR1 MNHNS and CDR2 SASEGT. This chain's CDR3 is CASRPETGSGGYTF. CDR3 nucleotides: TGTGCCAGCAGACCCGAAACAGGATCTGGTGGCTACACCTTC.

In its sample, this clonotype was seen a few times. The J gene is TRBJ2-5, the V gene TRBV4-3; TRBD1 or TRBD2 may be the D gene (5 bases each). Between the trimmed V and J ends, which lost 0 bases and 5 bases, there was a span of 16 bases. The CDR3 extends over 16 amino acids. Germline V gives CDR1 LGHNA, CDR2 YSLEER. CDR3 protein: CASSQDGGDLRETQYF. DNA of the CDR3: TGCGCCAGCAGCCAAGATGGTGGGGACCTGAGGGAGACCCAGTACTTC.

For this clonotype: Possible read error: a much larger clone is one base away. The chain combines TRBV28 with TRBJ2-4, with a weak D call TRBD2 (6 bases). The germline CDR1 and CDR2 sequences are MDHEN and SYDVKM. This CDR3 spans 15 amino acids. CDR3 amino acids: CASGGHLVAKNNQYF. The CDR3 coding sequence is TGTGCCAGTGGAGGGCATCTAGTAGCCAAAAACAATCAGTACTTC. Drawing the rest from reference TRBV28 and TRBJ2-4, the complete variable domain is DVKVTQSSRYLVKRTGEKVFLECVQDMDHENMFWYRQDPGLGLRLIYFSYDVKMKEKGDIPEGYSVSREKKERFSLILESASTNQTSMYLCASGGHLVAKNNQYFGAGTRLSVL.

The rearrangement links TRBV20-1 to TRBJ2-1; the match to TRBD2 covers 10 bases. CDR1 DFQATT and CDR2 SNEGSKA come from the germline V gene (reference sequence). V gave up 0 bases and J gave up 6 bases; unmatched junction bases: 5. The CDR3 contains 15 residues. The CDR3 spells CSARDEASGGNEQFF. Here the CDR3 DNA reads TGCAGTGCTAGAGATGAGGCTAGCGGGGGCAATGAGCAGTTCTTC.

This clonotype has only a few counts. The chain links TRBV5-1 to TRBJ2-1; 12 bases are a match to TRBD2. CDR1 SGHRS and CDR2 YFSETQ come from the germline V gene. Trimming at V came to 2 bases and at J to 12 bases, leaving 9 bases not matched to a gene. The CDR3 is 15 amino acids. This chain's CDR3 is CASSFLAGGPSLQFF. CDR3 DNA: TGCGCCAGCAGCTTCCTAGCGGGAGGGCCCTCGTTGCAGTTCTTC.

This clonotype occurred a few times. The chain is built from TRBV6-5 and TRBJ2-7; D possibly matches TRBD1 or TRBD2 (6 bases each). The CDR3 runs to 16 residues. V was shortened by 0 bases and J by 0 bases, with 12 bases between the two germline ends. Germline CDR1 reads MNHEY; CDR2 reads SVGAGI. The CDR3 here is CASSYSRGLLSYEQYF. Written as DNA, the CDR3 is TGTGCCAGCAGTTACTCTCGGGGGCTTCTCTCCTACGAGCAGTACTTC.

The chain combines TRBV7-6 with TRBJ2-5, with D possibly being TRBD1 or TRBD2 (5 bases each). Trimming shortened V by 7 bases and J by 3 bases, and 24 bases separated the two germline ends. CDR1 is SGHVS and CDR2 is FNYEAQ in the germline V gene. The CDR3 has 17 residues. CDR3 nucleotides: TGTGCCAGCACCCTTAGAGGGGCGGGTGAAGGGGAAGAGACCCAGTACTTC. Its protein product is CASTLRGAGEGEETQYF.

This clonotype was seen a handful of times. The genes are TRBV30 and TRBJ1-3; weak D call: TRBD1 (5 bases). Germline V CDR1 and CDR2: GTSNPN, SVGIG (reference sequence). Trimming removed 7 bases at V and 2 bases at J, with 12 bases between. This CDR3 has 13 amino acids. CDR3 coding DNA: TGTGCCTCCGTTGCGGGGGCTGGAAACACCATATATTTT. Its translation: CASVAGAGNTIYF.

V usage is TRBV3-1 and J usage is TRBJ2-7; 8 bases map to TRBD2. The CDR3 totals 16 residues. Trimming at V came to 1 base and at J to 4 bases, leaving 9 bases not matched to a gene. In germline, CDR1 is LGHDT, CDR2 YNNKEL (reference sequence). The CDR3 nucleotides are TGTGCCAGCAGCCAAGTTCGAGGACTAGCCGTTTACGAGCAGTACTTC. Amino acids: CASSQVRGLAVYEQYF.

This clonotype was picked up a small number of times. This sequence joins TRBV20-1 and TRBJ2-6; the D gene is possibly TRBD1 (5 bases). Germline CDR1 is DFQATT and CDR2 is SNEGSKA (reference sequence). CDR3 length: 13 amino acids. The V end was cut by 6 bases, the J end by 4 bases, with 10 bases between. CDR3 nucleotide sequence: TGCAGTGCGCAGGGTACCGGGGCCAACGTCCTGACTTTC. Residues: CSAQGTGANVLTF.

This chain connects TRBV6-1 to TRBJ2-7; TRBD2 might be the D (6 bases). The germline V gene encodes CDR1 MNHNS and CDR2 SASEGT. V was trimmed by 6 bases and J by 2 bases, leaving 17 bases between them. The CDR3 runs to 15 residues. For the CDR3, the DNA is TGTGCCAGCAGAGAAACCGGGGGTACGGCCTACGAGCAGTACTTC. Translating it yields CASRETGGTAYEQYF.

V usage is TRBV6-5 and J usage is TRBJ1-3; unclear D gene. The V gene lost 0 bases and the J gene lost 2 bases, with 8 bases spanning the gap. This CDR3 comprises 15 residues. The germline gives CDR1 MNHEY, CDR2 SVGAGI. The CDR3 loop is CASSYSSVAGNTIYF. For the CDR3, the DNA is TGTGCCAGCAGTTACTCAAGTGTTGCTGGAAACACCATATATTTT.

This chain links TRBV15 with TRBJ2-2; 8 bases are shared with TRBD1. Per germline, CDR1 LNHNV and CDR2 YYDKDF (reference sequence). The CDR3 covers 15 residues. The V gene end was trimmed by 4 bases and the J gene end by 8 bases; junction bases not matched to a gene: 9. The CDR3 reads CATSILHRGAGELFF. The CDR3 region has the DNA TGTGCCACCAGCATCCTCCACAGGGGGGCTGGGGAGCTGTTTTTT. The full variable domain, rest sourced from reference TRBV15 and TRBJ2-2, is DAMVIQNPRYQVTQFGKPVTLSCSQTLNHNVMYWYQQKSSQAPKLLFHYYDKDFNNEADTPDNFQSRRPNTSFCFLDIRSPGLGDTAMYLCATSILHRGAGELFFGEGSRLTVL.

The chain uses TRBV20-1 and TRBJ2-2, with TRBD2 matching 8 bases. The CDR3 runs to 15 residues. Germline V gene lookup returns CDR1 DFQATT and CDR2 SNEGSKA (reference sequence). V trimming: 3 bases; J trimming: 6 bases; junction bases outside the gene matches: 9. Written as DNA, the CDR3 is TGCAGTGCTAGGATTCCCGGGAGGGCCCCCGGGGAGCTGTTTTTT. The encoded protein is CSARIPGRAPGELFF.